This T cell receptor beta chain was recovered during a study of control samples from healthy donors and cancer patients. The count of this clone is one. The V end lost 10 bases, the J end lost 0 bases, and 19 bases lay between the germline ends. The CDR3 spans 15 residues. From germline, CDR1 is SNHLY and CDR2 FYNNEI. Sequenced by immunoSEQ multiplex PCR; TCRdb stores in-frame clones only, minus some. The data hold 25,000 to 35,000 clones, with 87% observed a single time. V gene TRBV2 combines with J gene TRBJ2-7; D may be TRBD1 (6 bases). The TCR originated in a middle-aged woman with lung cancer. Material: PBMCs. The CDR3 coding sequence is TGTGCCACCCTCCGGATAACGACAGGCTCCTACGAGCAGTACTTC. Translating it yields CATLRITTGSYEQYF.